One sample yielded the 25 T cell receptor beta chains listed below, sequenced in a study of blood T cell repertoires in COVID-19. Profiling relied on immunoSEQ multiplex PCR, and the TCRdb table lists in-frame clones only, not all of them. The top ten hold approximately 4% of the sample, which has about 140,000 clones, 70% to 80% seen once. Sample: peripheral blood. The source is a man aged 55-75 years with acute or convalescent COVID-19.

This clone appeared a few times. V is TRBV7-9 and J is TRBJ2-3, with 9 bases identical to TRBD1. Trimming took 5 bases from V and 6 from J; bases not matched to a gene: 6. The CDR3 extends over 14 amino acids. Germline CDR1 reads SEHNR; CDR2 reads FQNEAQ (reference sequence). CDR3 region: CASSPGTGIDTQYF. As DNA, the CDR3 is TGTGCCAGCAGCCCTGGGACAGGGATTGATACGCAGTATTTT.

J is TRBJ2-1 and V is TRBV6-2 or TRBV6-3; D might be TRBD2 (6 bases). Germline-derived CDR1 and CDR2 are MNHEY and SVGEGT. Trimming cost V 2 bases and J 1 base, with 12 bases left between them. The CDR3 covers 16 residues. CDR3 residues: CASSYERLASYNEQFF. The CDR3 DNA follows: TGTGCCAGCAGTTACGAAAGGCTAGCGTCCTACAATGAGCAGTTCTTC.

This chain links TRBV7-8 with TRBJ2-1; 8 bases align to TRBD1. Germline CDR1 is SGHVS and CDR2 is FQNEAQ. This CDR3 contains 15 residues. V trimming: 8 bases; J trimming: 0 bases; junction bases outside the gene matches: 6. The DNA of the CDR3 is TGTGCCAGCGGTAGGACAGGGAGCTCCTACAATGAGCAGTTCTTC. Translated: CASGRTGSSYNEQFF.

The chain couples TRBV29-1 to TRBJ1-3; maybe TRBD1 (5 bases). V was clipped by 4 bases and J by 0 bases, with 7 bases between them. CDR3 size: 13 residues. Germline lookup yields CDR1 SQVTM and CDR2 ANQGSEA. DNA for the CDR3: TGCAGCGTTGGACAGAGCTCTGGAAACACCATATATTTT. It specifies CSVGQSSGNTIYF.

This chain joins TRBV28 and TRBJ2-5; D unclear. CDR3 length equals 12 residues. Germline CDR1 MDHEN, CDR2 SYDVKM. Between the trimmed V and J ends, which lost 8 bases and 5 bases, there was a span of 12 bases. Here the CDR3 reads CASCLSRETQYF. CDR3 DNA: TGTGCCAGCTGCCTTTCTCGGGAGACCCAGTACTTC.

The V call is TRBV7-8, the J call TRBJ2-7; 8 nucleotides align to TRBD2. This CDR3 region has 16 residues. CDR1 SGHVS and CDR2 FQNEAQ come from the germline V gene. Trimming removed 4 bases from V and 1 base from J; junction bases left unmatched: 9. The CDR3: CASSSRTSGPSYEQYF. The DNA for the CDR3 is TGTGCCAGCAGCTCCCGAACTAGCGGACCTTCCTACGAGCAGTACTTC.

This chain uses TRBV19 with TRBJ2-5, with TRBD2 matching over 14 bases. Germline CDR1 LNHDA, CDR2 SQIVND (reference sequence). The CDR3 runs 15 residues. The ends lost 7 bases at V and 3 bases at J; junction bases unmatched: 4. CDR3 nucleotides: TGTGCCAGTACCGAGACTAGCGGGAGGGAAGAGACCCAGTACTTC. Translation gives CASTETSGREETQYF.

The chain recombines TRBV13 with TRBJ2-7, with 7 bases lining up with TRBD1. Germline values: CDR1 PRHDT, CDR2 FYEKMQ (reference sequence). J was trimmed by 7 bases and V by 6 bases; bases with no gene match: 9. The CDR3 has 13 residues. This CDR3 is CASSYRQGVEQYF. As DNA, the CDR3 is TGTGCCAGCAGTTATCGACAGGGTGTGGAGCAGTACTTC.

The chain employs TRBV18 and TRBJ2-3, with a possible D match to TRBD2 (6 bases). The V and J ends lost 6 bases and 3 bases respectively, with 16 bases between them. Germline assignment: CDR1 KGHSH and CDR2 LQKENI. CDR3 size: 15 residues. The DNA of the CDR3 is TGTGCCAGCTCTCGGACTACGCCGCAGACAGATACGCAGTATTTT. Protein sequence: CASSRTTPQTDTQYF.

This chain joins TRBV7-9 and TRBJ1-1; D not certain. This CDR3 comprises 13 residues. Trimming stripped 6 bases from V and 5 bases from J, with 13 bases between. The germline gives CDR1 SEHNR, CDR2 FQNEAQ (reference sequence). The CDR3 loop reads CASREGRSTEAFF. The DNA for the CDR3 is TGTGCCAGCAGGGAGGGTCGGAGTACTGAAGCTTTCTTT.

The V gene is TRBV7-2, the J gene TRBJ2-2; weak D call: TRBD2 (5 bases). Germline V gives CDR1 SGHTA, CDR2 FQGNSA. V dropped 2 bases and J dropped 1 base, with 11 bases sitting between them. The CDR3 has 16 amino acids. The CDR3 DNA is TGTGCCAGCAGCTTACAGGCAGGAGGGAACACCGGGGAGCTGTTTTTT. Its translation: CASSLQAGGNTGELFF.

The V and J genes are TRBV6-5 and TRBJ2-3; 9 nucleotides line up with TRBD1. This CDR3 is 15 amino acids long. CDR1 is MNHEY and CDR2 is SVGAGI in the germline V gene. The trim removed 2 bases at V and 1 base at J, leaving 1 base unmatched. The CDR3 region is CASSYRDRGTDTQYF. CDR3 DNA sequence: TGTGCCAGCAGTTACCGGGACAGGGGCACAGATACGCAGTATTTT.

V usage is TRBV7-3 and J usage is TRBJ2-3; a weak D match, TRBD1 (5 bases). Germline V gene sequence: CDR1 SGHTA, CDR2 FQGTGA. The CDR3 is 14 residues long. V was shortened by 2 bases and J by 4 bases, with 10 bases between the two germline ends. CDR3 region: CASSLGAGSDTQYF. The CDR3 nucleotides read TGTGCCAGCAGCTTAGGCGCAGGGTCAGATACGCAGTATTTT.

With respect to this clone: Other DNA sequences in the same sample also yield this CDR3. The rearrangement uses TRBV28 and TRBJ1-2; no firm D call. The CDR3 runs 13 residues. Germline CDR1 and CDR2: MDHEN and SYDVKM. V lost 3 bases, J lost 2 bases, and 7 bases lay in between. CDR3 DNA: TGTGCCAGCAGTTTTGGGCAGAACTATGGCTACACCTTC. Protein product: CASSFGQNYGYTF.

This clone appeared a few times. The chain recombines TRBV9 with TRBJ2-2; 10 bases align to TRBD2. V was clipped by 4 bases and J by 6 bases; unmatched bases: 15. Germline V gene data show CDR1 as SGDLS and CDR2 as YYNGEE. This CDR3 comprises 18 residues. The CDR3 DNA follows: TGTGCCAGCAGCTCAAGAGGAATTAGCGGGAGGAGGGCCGGGGAGCTGTTTTTT. As protein: CASSSRGISGRRAGELFF.

The chain employs TRBV7-2 and TRBJ2-1; 9 nucleotides match TRBD1. The V and J ends lost 6 bases and 5 bases, in that order; junction bases with no gene match: 11. Per germline, CDR1 SGHTA and CDR2 FQGNSA. This CDR3 is 16 amino acids long. CDR3 DNA: TGTGCCAGCAGTTCCCTTGGGACAGGGACCCACAATGAGCAGTTCTTC. Protein product: CASSSLGTGTHNEQFF. The full variable domain, its missing parts supplied by reference TRBV7-2 and TRBJ2-1, is GAGVSQSPSNKVTEKGKDVELRCDPISGHTALYWYRQSLGQGLEFLIYFQGNSAPDKSGLPSDRFSAERTGGSVSTLTIQRTQQEDSAVYLCASSSLGTGTHNEQFFGPGTRLTVL.

The J gene is TRBJ1-3, the V gene TRBV5-1; 8 bases agree with TRBD1. Germline trimming cut 1 base from V and 1 base from J; bases unmatched to any gene: 4. Germline V gene lookup returns CDR1 SGHRS and CDR2 YFSETQ. The CDR3 has 16 amino acids. This CDR3 is CASSLMGQDSGNTIYF. CDR3 DNA: TGCGCCAGCAGCTTGATGGGACAGGATTCTGGAAACACCATATATTTT.

V usage is TRBV11-2 and J usage is TRBJ2-7; the match to TRBD2 covers 10 bases. From germline, CDR1 is SGHAT and CDR2 FQNNGV. Trimming removed 3 bases from V and 6 bases from J; junction bases left unmatched: 11. This CDR3 is 16 amino acids long. DNA of the CDR3: TGTGCCAGCAGCTTTAGCAGCGGGAGGGGGATGGGCGAGCAGTACTTC. It is translated as CASSFSSGRGMGEQYF.

This clone turned up a few times. The V call is TRBV28, the J call TRBJ2-3, with a possible D match to TRBD1 (5 bases). Germline values: CDR1 MDHEN, CDR2 SYDVKM. V lost 6 bases and J lost 2, with 9 bases in between. The CDR3 is 13 residues long. CDR3 region: CASRQTVTDTQYF. The CDR3 DNA reads TGTGCCAGCAGGCAGACAGTCACAGATACGCAGTATTTT.

This chain connects TRBV4-2 to TRBJ2-7, with 10 bases that match TRBD2. After removal of 2 bases from V and 1 base from J, the junction contained 8 bases not matched to a gene. Germline V lookup: CDR1 LGHNA, CDR2 YNFKEQ. The CDR3 consists of 17 residues. The CDR3 loop is CASSQTSGLASSYEQYF. CDR3 DNA sequence: TGTGCCAGCAGCCAAACTTCGGGACTAGCGAGTTCCTACGAGCAGTACTTC.

The rearrangement joins TRBV20-1 to TRBJ2-5, with a possible D match to TRBD2 (6 bases). The length of the CDR3 is 17 residues. In germline, CDR1 is DFQATT, CDR2 SNEGSKA (reference sequence). V shed 3 bases and J shed 2 bases, with 22 bases lying between them. CDR3 in amino acids: CSASSLGGGGAQETQYF. The CDR3 DNA follows: TGCAGTGCTAGTTCTTTGGGGGGTGGGGGAGCGCAAGAGACCCAGTACTTC.

The chain has TRBV7-9 and TRBJ2-7, with TRBD2 matching 9 bases. The CDR3 runs to 16 residues. Germline CDR1 is SEHNR and CDR2 is FQNEAQ (reference sequence). Losses at the gene ends were 5 bases for V and 1 base for J; bases not matched to a gene: 9. The CDR3 DNA sequence: TGTGCCAGCAGCCGCCGGGGTAGCGGGAGTTCCTACGAGCAGTACTTC. Residues: CASSRRGSGSSYEQYF. The full variable domain, with the rest looked up from reference TRBV7-9 and TRBJ2-7, is DTGVSQNPRHKITKRGQNVTFRCDPISEHNRLYWYRQTLGQGPEFLTYFQNEAQLEKSRLLSDRFSAERPKGSFSTLEIQRTEQGDSAMYLCASSRRGSGSSYEQYFGPGTRLTVT.

This rearrangement joins TRBV27 to TRBJ1-2; D might be TRBD1 (5 bases). CDR1 and CDR2 from the germline V gene are MNHEY and SMNVEV (reference sequence). The length of the CDR3 is 16 residues. V gave up 4 bases and J gave up 1 base, with 16 bases separating them. CDR3 sequence reads: CASSSLGARDNYGYTF. In DNA form, the CDR3 reads TGTGCCAGCAGTTCCTTGGGCGCCAGGGATAACTATGGCTACACCTTC.

CDR3 in amino acids: CASSGQGAYEQFF. The CDR3 coding sequence is TGTGCCAGCAGTGGACAGGGGGCTTATGAGCAGTTCTTC. This chain joins TRBV5-5 and TRBJ2-1, with 11 bases matching TRBD1. The CDR3 length is 13 residues. Trimming at V came to 5 bases and at J to 8 bases, leaving 3 bases not matched to a gene. The germline CDR1 and CDR2 sequences are SGHKS and YYEKEE (reference sequence).

The chain links TRBV25-1 to TRBJ1-6; maybe TRBD1 (6 bases). The CDR3 is 16 residues long. Per germline, CDR1 MGHDK and CDR2 SYGVNS. V was trimmed by 3 bases and J by 8 bases, leaving 17 bases between them. The CDR3 sequence is CASSDTQGGWDSPLHF. The CDR3 nucleotides read TGTGCCAGCAGTGACACCCAAGGGGGTTGGGATTCACCCCTCCACTTT.